Shown below are 28 T cell receptor beta chains from a single sample sequenced in a study of T cell responses to AZD1222 COVID-19 vaccine. Repertoires were generated with immunoSEQ multiplex PCR, while TCRdb's copy carries only in-frame clones and drops some. This table holds tens of thousands of clones, roughly 90% found once. The sequences come from peripheral blood, collected on day 0 of AZD1222 vaccination. These TCRs come from an adult in good health.

The chain links TRBV28 to TRBJ2-2, with D uncertain. Germline V lookup: CDR1 MDHEN, CDR2 SYDVKM. V lost 4 bases to trimming and J lost 3 bases, with 12 bases between them. The CDR3 has 15 amino acids. Here the CDR3 DNA reads TGTGCCAGCAGTTCGAGGACGGTCCACACCGGGGAGCTGTTTTTT. It translates to CASSSRTVHTGELFF.

V usage is TRBV10-3 and J usage is TRBJ1-1; D remains unclear. Per germline, CDR1 ENHRY and CDR2 SYGVKD. V was trimmed by 3 bases and J by 4 bases, leaving 6 bases between them. The CDR3 is made up of 12 amino acids. As DNA, the CDR3 is TGTGCCATCAGTGACTCTAGCACTGAAGCTTTCTTT. Translating gives CAISDSSTEAFF.

This rearrangement joins TRBV18 to TRBJ2-5; D is unresolved. From germline, CDR1 is KGHSH and CDR2 LQKENI. Trimming took off 4 bases at V and 7 bases at J, with 16 bases between the two ends. The CDR3 loop spans 14 amino acids. This CDR3 is CASSLPRSGATQYF. CDR3 sequence (DNA): TGTGCCAGCTCACTACCAAGATCGGGCGCGACCCAGTACTTC.

This chain uses TRBV28 with TRBJ1-2; D is undetermined. CDR3 length: 13 amino acids. In germline, CDR1 is MDHEN, CDR2 SYDVKM. Between the trimmed V and J ends, which lost 4 bases and 8 bases, there was a span of 14 bases. CDR3 sequence reads: CASSYGQAFGYTF. Written as DNA, the CDR3 is TGTGCCAGCAGTTATGGGCAGGCGTTCGGCTACACCTTC.

The chain's CDR3 is CAISSRGRTGNYNEQFF. CDR3 bases: TGTGCCATCAGTTCTCGGGGGCGGACAGGGAATTACAATGAGCAGTTCTTC. The V call is TRBV10-3, the J call TRBJ2-1, with TRBD1 identical over 8 bases. Germline V gene data show CDR1 as ENHRY and CDR2 as SYGVKD. V was clipped by 5 bases and J by 4 bases; unmatched bases: 13. The CDR3 runs to 17 residues.

This chain connects TRBV6-5 to TRBJ2-7; 9 bases are a match to TRBD1. Germline V lookup: CDR1 MNHEY, CDR2 SVGAGI. The CDR3 consists of 14 residues. The ends lost 6 bases at V and 1 base at J; junction bases unmatched: 4. The CDR3, as DNA: TGTGCCAGCAGCGCCGGGACAGGGTCCTACGAGCAGTACTTC. This sequence encodes CASSAGTGSYEQYF.

This clone has just a few counts. The V gene is TRBV9, the J gene TRBJ2-1; 9 bases agree with TRBD2. With V trimmed by 3 bases and J by 6 bases, 13 bases remained unmatched. The germline V gene encodes CDR1 SGDLS and CDR2 YYNGEE. The CDR3 is made up of 17 amino acids. The CDR3, as DNA: TGTGCCAGCAGCGGGCCCCCCATGGGACTAGCTATCAATGAGCAGTTCTTC. It translates to CASSGPPMGLAINEQFF.

J is TRBJ2-1 and V is TRBV7-2, with 9 bases lining up with TRBD2. From germline, CDR1 is SGHTA and CDR2 FQGNSA. The CDR3 consists of 16 residues. V was clipped by 6 bases and J by 5 bases; unmatched bases: 11. Here the CDR3 reads CASRYFGGGADNEQFF. As DNA, the CDR3 is TGTGCCAGCAGATATTTTGGCGGGGGGGCCGACAATGAGCAGTTCTTC.

The genes are TRBV5-1 and TRBJ1-5; D gene uncertain. From germline, CDR1 is SGHRS and CDR2 YFSETQ. Trimming shortened V by 3 bases and J by 7 bases, and 17 bases separated the two germline ends. The CDR3 sequence is 15 residues long. CDR3 nucleotide sequence: TGCGCCAGCAGCTACGAGGGTTCTTATGGGCAGCCCCAGCATTTT. Protein product: CASSYEGSYGQPQHF.

This clone occurred a few times. J is TRBJ1-1 and V is TRBV5-5, with no clear D. Between the trimmed V and J ends, which lost 0 bases and 5 bases, there was a span of 11 bases. Per germline, CDR1 SGHKS and CDR2 YYEKEE (reference sequence). The CDR3 is 14 amino acids. CDR3 region: CASSLVGRATEAFF. The CDR3 nucleotides read TGTGCCAGCAGCTTGGTAGGGAGGGCGACTGAAGCTTTCTTT.

This chain uses TRBV27 with TRBJ2-7; 12 bases match TRBD2. Trimming removed 8 bases from V and 3 bases from J; junction bases left unmatched: 8. In germline, CDR1 is MNHEY, CDR2 SMNVEV (reference sequence). The CDR3 length is 15 residues. Written as DNA, the CDR3 is TGTGCCAGCCGGGGGACTAGCGGGTTCCACTACGAGCAGTACTTC. It specifies CASRGTSGFHYEQYF.

The J gene is TRBJ1-4, the V gene TRBV4-2; D gene uncertain. V lost 0 bases and J lost 8, with 10 bases in between. Germline CDR1 reads LGHNA; CDR2 reads YNFKEQ. This CDR3 has 14 residues. This CDR3 reads CASSQDRAAEKLFF. The CDR3 region has the DNA TGTGCCAGCAGCCAAGATAGGGCTGCGGAAAAACTGTTTTTT.

The chain recombines TRBV11-2 with TRBJ2-2; possibly TRBD1 or TRBD2 for D (5 bases each). This CDR3 is 17 amino acids long. V lost 0 bases, J lost 3 bases, and 14 bases lay in between. The germline V gene encodes CDR1 SGHAT and CDR2 FQNNGV. CDR3 DNA: TGTGCCAGCAGCTTAGATTCAAGGGGAGATTACACCGGGGAGCTGTTTTTT. Amino acids: CASSLDSRGDYTGELFF.

The rearrangement joins TRBV28 to TRBJ2-1; 9 nucleotides line up with TRBD2. From germline, CDR1 is MDHEN and CDR2 SYDVKM. V gave up 2 bases and J gave up 6 bases; unmatched junction bases: 5. The CDR3 has 15 residues. The DNA for the CDR3 is TGTGCCAGCAGTTTAGCGGGAGGGCTCGGCAATGAGCAGTTCTTC. It is translated as CASSLAGGLGNEQFF.

V usage is TRBV19 and J usage is TRBJ1-2; D uncertain. The CDR3 is made up of 15 amino acids. Germline assignment: CDR1 LNHDA and CDR2 SQIVND (reference sequence). V shed 4 bases and J shed 8 bases, with 20 bases lying between them. CDR3 coding DNA: TGTGCCAGTAGTACGGGTTCTCACAGTCGAGTAGGCTACACCTTC. Protein sequence: CASSTGSHSRVGYTF.

The gene calls are TRBV11-2 and TRBJ2-1, with D maybe TRBD2 (6 bases). Trimming cost V 7 bases and J 0 bases, with 10 bases left between them. The germline CDR1 and CDR2 sequences are SGHAT and FQNNGV. The CDR3 is 14 residues long. CDR3 in DNA: TGTGCCAGCATGCCAGCGGGCTCCTACAATGAGCAGTTCTTC. Its protein product is CASMPAGSYNEQFF.

The J gene is TRBJ1-5, the V gene TRBV19, with 9 bases that match TRBD1. The V gene end was trimmed by 7 bases and the J gene end by 5 bases; junction bases not matched to a gene: 3. The germline CDR1 and CDR2 sequences are LNHDA and SQIVND (reference sequence). This CDR3 spans 13 amino acids. The CDR3 is CASKGQGHQPQHF. The DNA for the CDR3 is TGTGCCAGTAAGGGACAGGGACATCAGCCCCAGCATTTT. The full variable domain, in which reference TRBV19 and TRBJ1-5 provide the parts outside the CDR3, is DGGITQSPKYLFRKEGQNVTLSCEQNLNHDAMYWYRQDPGQGLRLIYYSQIVNDFQKGDIAEGYSVSREKKESFPLTVTSAQKNPTAFYLCASKGQGHQPQHFGDGTRLSIL.

The chain combines TRBV5-1 with TRBJ1-6, with a possible D match to TRBD1 (5 bases). There are 17 residues in the CDR3. Germline V lookup: CDR1 SGHRS, CDR2 YFSETQ. Between the trimmed V and J ends, which lost 4 bases and 0 bases, there was a span of 14 bases. The CDR3 is CASSLGQESSYNSPLHF. In DNA form, the CDR3 reads TGCGCCAGCAGCCTAGGACAAGAGAGCTCCTATAATTCACCCCTCCACTTT.

V is TRBV7-3 and J is TRBJ1-2; weak D call: TRBD1 (5 bases). Per the germline V gene, CDR1 is SGHTA and CDR2 is FQGTGA. This CDR3 comprises 15 residues. V was trimmed by 4 bases and J by 6 bases, leaving 18 bases between them. This CDR3 is CASSSNAGTFNGYTF. The CDR3 bases are TGTGCCAGCAGCTCCAACGCCGGGACTTTTAATGGCTACACCTTC.

V usage is TRBV12-3 or TRBV12-4 and J usage is TRBJ1-2, with TRBD1 matching over 7 bases. J was trimmed by 2 bases and V by 5 bases; bases with no gene match: 2. The CDR3 has 13 residues. The CDR3 is CASSQGGNYGYTF. The CDR3 nucleotides are TGTGCCAGCAGTCAGGGGGGCAACTATGGCTACACCTTC.

The chain carries TRBV6-1 and TRBJ2-3; D ambiguous. This CDR3 region has 17 residues. V lost 0 bases and J lost 1, with 14 bases in between. Germline-derived CDR1 and CDR2 are MNHNS and SASEGT. Here the CDR3 DNA reads TGTGCCAGCAGTGAAGCTCTATTTAATCTCGGCACAGATACGCAGTATTTT. It codes for CASSEALFNLGTDTQYF.

This clone appeared a few times. The J gene is TRBJ2-2, the V gene TRBV19, with 9 bases aligning to TRBD2. Germline CDR1 and CDR2: LNHDA and SQIVND (reference sequence). The trim removed 6 bases at V and 5 bases at J, leaving 7 bases unmatched. This CDR3 comprises 15 residues. The CDR3 DNA follows: TGTGCCAGTAGCCCCCGGACTAGCGCGACCGGGGAGCTGTTTTTT. It codes for CASSPRTSATGELFF.

The CDR3 region has the DNA TGTGCCAGTAGTTGGGCCCCGAACACTGAAGCTTTCTTT. Translation gives CASSWAPNTEAFF. V is TRBV19 and J is TRBJ1-1; D is unresolved. This CDR3 has 13 amino acids. The germline gives CDR1 LNHDA, CDR2 SQIVND (reference sequence). Trimming stripped 5 bases from V and 1 base from J, with 8 bases between.

This clone has a single count. V gene TRBV18 combines with J gene TRBJ1-1; D ambiguous. The germline V gene encodes CDR1 KGHSH and CDR2 LQKENI. V lost 3 bases to trimming and J lost 2 bases, with 7 bases between them. CDR3 size: 13 residues. The CDR3 bases are TGTGCCAGCTCACCGGAGAGAAACACTGAAGCTTTCTTT. This codes for CASSPERNTEAFF.

This rearrangement joins TRBV28 to TRBJ1-1, with 7 bases identical to TRBD1. This CDR3 spans 13 amino acids. V shed 10 bases, J shed 2 bases, and the junction held 7 bases outside the gene matches. Germline V gene sequence: CDR1 MDHEN, CDR2 SYDVKM. The CDR3 bases are TGTGCCACCGACTACAGGGGTAACACTGAAGCTTTCTTT. As protein: CATDYRGNTEAFF.

The chain combines TRBV28 with TRBJ1-1; 8 nucleotides line up with TRBD1. Germline lookup yields CDR1 MDHEN and CDR2 SYDVKM. V lost 4 bases, J lost 7 bases, and 8 bases stayed unmatched. CDR3 length equals 14 residues. The CDR3 DNA follows: TGTGCCAGCAGTTCGGACCAGGGGGCCGGTGAAGCTTTCTTT. Encoded protein: CASSSDQGAGEAFF.

V is TRBV7-2 and J is TRBJ2-3, with a possible D match to TRBD2 (5 bases). There are 14 residues in the CDR3. V gave up 3 bases and J gave up 2 bases, with 9 bases separating them. The germline V gene encodes CDR1 SGHTA and CDR2 FQGNSA. The CDR3, as DNA: TGTGCCAGCAGCTTGTGGGGAGCCACAGATACGCAGTATTTT. Its translation: CASSLWGATDTQYF.

This chain joins TRBV30 and TRBJ2-7; D gene ambiguous. V shed 0 bases and J shed 0 bases, with 6 bases lying between them. Germline loops: CDR1 GTSNPN, CDR2 SVGIG (reference sequence). This CDR3 spans 13 amino acids. CDR3 in amino acids: CAWSVKSSYEQYF. The CDR3 nucleotides are TGTGCCTGGAGTGTAAAAAGCTCCTACGAGCAGTACTTC. Drawing the rest from reference TRBV30 and TRBJ2-7, the complete variable domain is SQTIHQWPATLVQPVGSPLSLECTVEGTSNPNLYWYRQAAGRGLQLLFYSVGIGQISSEVPQNLSASRPQDRQFILSSKKLLLSDSGFYLCAWSVKSSYEQYFGPGTRLTVT.